The entry that follows covers one TCR beta chain sequence. Only in-frame clones appear in the TCRdb table, and some are missing; sequencing was by immunoSEQ multiplex PCR. In the table there are 50,000 to 65,000 clones, more than 80% of which are singletons. Trimming removed 3 bases from V and 7 bases from J, with 15 bases in between. The CDR3 has 15 amino acids. Germline V gives CDR1 KGHSH, CDR2 LQKENI. These data belong to a study of blood T cell repertoires in COVID-19. About the research overall: The cDNA or gDNA used as material had been derived from T cells, B-cell-depleted T cells, or PBMCs.

Material for sequencing was peripheral blood. The receptor was isolated from a human donor in a cohort sampled during active COVID-19. V is TRBV18 and J is TRBJ2-2; weak D call: TRBD2 (5 bases). The CDR3 coding sequence is TGTGCCAGCTCACCCGGACTCTCGAACTACGGGGAGCTGTTTTTT. Protein product: CASSPGLSNYGELFF.